These T cell receptor beta chains were read from a single sample in a study of blood T cell repertoires in COVID-19. The assay was immunoSEQ multiplex PCR, and TCRdb's table has in-frame clones only and misses some. The sample consists of around 300,000 clones, 85% of them appearing once. The sequencing sample was made of peripheral blood. The receptors stem from a woman aged 50 to 60 with active or convalescent COVID-19. Each CDR3 is given with its conserved first and last residue. Fields, in order: clone size, V gene, J gene, D gene, CDR3 DNA, CDR3 protein. The D gene is left open where the match is weak. Rows give clone size only sometimes, using once, few, many, or a class for an expanded clone.

NA	TRBV30	TRBJ2-7	NA	TGTGCCTGGAGTCCAAATTCGGGATTGGAGCAGTACTTC	CAWSPNSGLEQYF
once	TRBV5-1	TRBJ2-2	TRBD2	TGCGCCAGCAGCTTGGTGCCCCTAGCGGGAGGCACCGGGGAGCTGTTTTTT	CASSLVPLAGGTGELFF
few	TRBV28	TRBJ2-7	NA	TGTGCCAGCTCCAATGCCGCGGGAACCTACGAGCAGTACTTC	CASSNAAGTYEQYF
NA	TRBV2	TRBJ2-1	TRBD2	TGTGCCAGCAGCGCGGGACTAGCGGGAGTTAATGAGCAGTTCTTC	CASSAGLAGVNEQFF
NA	TRBV2	TRBJ2-5	NA	TGTGCCTCAAAGGGCGATAGGGGAGAGACCCAGTACTTC	CASKGDRGETQYF
NA	TRBV7-2	TRBJ2-1	TRBD2	TGTGCCAGCAGCTTAGGTAGCGGGAGGGCCGGACAGTTCTTC	CASSLGSGRAGQFF
NA	TRBV7-6	TRBJ2-7	TRBD1	TGTGCCAGCAGCGCCTCCGGGACAGGGTGGGGATACGAGCAGTACTTC	CASSASGTGWGYEQYF
NA	TRBV7-8	TRBJ1-1	NA	TGTGCCAGCAGCCCAAGACGAGACAGATTGGGGAACTCTGAAGCTTTCTTT	CASSPRRDRLGNSEAFF
NA	TRBV5-1	TRBJ2-5	TRBD2	TGCGCCAGCAGCACCTTTAGCGGGAGGAAGACCCAGTACTTC	CASSTFSGRKTQYF
NA	TRBV29-1	TRBJ2-1	NA	TGCAGCGTTGAAGGCCGGTTAATCAATGAGCAGTTCTTC	CSVEGRLINEQFF
NA	TRBV7-6	TRBJ2-4	NA	TGTGCCAGCAGCTTACCCTGGGGCAGGGGAGCCAAAAACATTCAGTACTTC	CASSLPWGRGAKNIQYF
once	TRBV18	TRBJ2-1	NA	TGTGCCAGCTCACCAATTGCCTCGGGTTTTTTCTACAATGAGCAGTTCTTC	CASSPIASGFFYNEQFF
NA	TRBV14	TRBJ1-2	NA	TGTGCCAGCAGCTCACAAGGCGGGGATGGCTACACCTTC	CASSSQGGDGYTF
NA	TRBV7-9	TRBJ1-6	NA	TGTGCCAGCAGCTTAAGGGGAGGGGCTGGTTCACCCCTCCACTTT	CASSLRGGAGSPLHF
NA	TRBV11-2	TRBJ1-1	NA	TGTGCCAGCAGCTTATCCTTTACAGGGCCCACTGAAGCTTTCTTT	CASSLSFTGPTEAFF
few	TRBV9	TRBJ2-5	NA	TGTGCCAGCAGCCCCGCCCGGGGACTGCCCCACTTC	CASSPARGLPHF
few	TRBV29-1	TRBJ2-2	NA	TGCAGCGTCACAGGCGGTACCGGGGAGCTGTTTTTT	CSVTGGTGELFF
NA	TRBV3-1/TRBV3-2	TRBJ1-4	NA	TGTGCCAGCAGCCCGTACCTCAGGGTAGAAGAAAAACTGTTTTTT	CASSPYLRVEEKLFF
once	TRBV5-1	TRBJ2-2	NA	TGCGCCAGCAGCGAAAACAGGGCCCTAGCCGGGGAGCTGTTTTTT	CASSENRALAGELFF
NA	TRBV5-4	TRBJ1-2	NA	TGTGCCAGCAGCTTCACGGACAGCGACTATGGCTACACCTTC	CASSFTDSDYGYTF
NA	TRBV5-1	TRBJ2-7	TRBD2	TGCGCCAGCAGTACGCCTCCGGGACTATCCTCCTACGAGCAGTACTTC	CASSTPPGLSSYEQYF
once	TRBV6-5	TRBJ1-1	TRBD1	TGTGCCAGCACCAACAGGGGGCCGAACACTGAAGCTTTCTTT	CASTNRGPNTEAFF
NA	TRBV7-2	TRBJ2-2	TRBD2	TGTGCCAGCAGCTTCCGGACTAGAGGGACCGGGGAGCTGTTTTTT	CASSFRTRGTGELFF
NA	TRBV5-1	TRBJ2-3	NA	TGCGCCAGCAGCTTGAGCGGGCCCAGCACAGATACGCAGTATTTT	CASSLSGPSTDTQYF
NA	TRBV27	TRBJ1-1	NA	TGTGCCAGCAGTTTTCTACGGGGGAGGAAAGACATGAACACTGAAGCTTTCTTT	CASSFLRGRKDMNTEAFF
NA	TRBV25-1	TRBJ1-1	NA	TGTGCCAGCAGTGAATTAAAGGGGCACACAGTACCGAACACTGAAGCTTTCTTT	CASSELKGHTVPNTEAFF
NA	TRBV18	TRBJ2-5	TRBD1	TGTGCCAGCTCACCCGTAGACAGGGGGGAGACCCAGTACTTC	CASSPVDRGETQYF
NA	TRBV3-1/TRBV3-2	TRBJ1-4	TRBD1	TGTGCCAGCAGCGGGTCAGGGGGAAGCGAAAAACTGTTTTTT	CASSGSGGSEKLFF
NA	TRBV5-4	TRBJ1-2	NA	TGTGCCAGCAGCTTGGGGGGAGCGAGCTATGGCTACACCTTC	CASSLGGASYGYTF
NA	TRBV3-1/TRBV3-2	TRBJ2-3	TRBD2	TGTGCCAGCAGCCATTCCAAACTAGCGGGAGCGAGAGATACGCAGTATTTT	CASSHSKLAGARDTQYF
NA	TRBV6-4	TRBJ2-1	TRBD2	TGTGCCAGCAGAGTTCGACCGGGACTAGTCTATGAGCAGTTCTTC	CASRVRPGLVYEQFF
NA	TRBV7-3	TRBJ2-1	NA	TGTGCCAGCAGCTTAATTGGGGACATCTACAATGAGCAGTTCTTC	CASSLIGDIYNEQFF
NA	TRBV3-1/TRBV3-2	TRBJ1-2	NA	TGTGCCAGCACCCGGGCGGGGGGGAACTATGGCTACACCTTC	CASTRAGGNYGYTF
NA	TRBV5-6	TRBJ2-7	TRBD2	TGTGCCAGCAGCACCGGACTAGCGGGAGGGGATGAGCAGTACTTC	CASSTGLAGGDEQYF
NA	TRBV6-5	TRBJ2-7	NA	TGTGCCAGCAGTTACGGGGCAACGGCCTCCTACGAGCAGTACTTC	CASSYGATASYEQYF
NA	TRBV9	TRBJ1-5	NA	TGTGCCAGCAGCGCAGGGGAAGCTCAGCCCCAGCATTTT	CASSAGEAQPQHF